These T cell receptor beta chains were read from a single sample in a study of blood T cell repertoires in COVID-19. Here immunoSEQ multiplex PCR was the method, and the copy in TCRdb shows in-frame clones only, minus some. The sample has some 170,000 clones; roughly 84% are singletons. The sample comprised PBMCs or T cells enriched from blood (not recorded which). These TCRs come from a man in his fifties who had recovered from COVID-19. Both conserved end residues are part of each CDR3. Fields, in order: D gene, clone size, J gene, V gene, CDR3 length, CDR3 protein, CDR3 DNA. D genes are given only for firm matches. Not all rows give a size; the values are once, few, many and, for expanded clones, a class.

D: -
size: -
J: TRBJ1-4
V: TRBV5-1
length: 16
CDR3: CASSLGAAATNEKLFF
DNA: TGCGCCAGCAGCTTGGGGGCAGCGGCAACTAATGAAAAACTGTTTTTT

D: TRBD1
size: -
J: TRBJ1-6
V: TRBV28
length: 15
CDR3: CASRNYRGPNSPLHF
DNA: TGTGCCAGCAGGAATTACAGGGGGCCTAATTCACCCCTCCACTTT

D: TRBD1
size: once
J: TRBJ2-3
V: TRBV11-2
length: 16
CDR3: CASSLQGAPSTDTQYF
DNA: TGTGCCAGCAGCCTACAGGGGGCTCCCAGCACAGATACGCAGTATTTT

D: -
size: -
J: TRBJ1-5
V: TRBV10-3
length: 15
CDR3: CAISAENLSNQPQHF
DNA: TGTGCCATCAGTGCGGAGAATTTGAGCAATCAGCCCCAGCATTTT

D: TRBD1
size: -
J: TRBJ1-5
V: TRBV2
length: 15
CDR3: CASSGGTGRNQPQHF
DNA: TGTGCCAGCAGTGGCGGGACAGGGCGCAATCAGCCCCAGCATTTT

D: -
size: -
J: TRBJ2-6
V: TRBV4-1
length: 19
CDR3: CASSQETNTVGPGANVLTF
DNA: TGCGCCAGCAGCCAAGAAACGAACACGGTGGGGCCCGGGGCCAACGTCCTGACTTTC

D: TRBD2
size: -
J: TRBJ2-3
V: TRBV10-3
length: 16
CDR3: CAISRTSGFSTDTQYF
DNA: TGTGCCATCAGCCGGACTAGCGGGTTCAGCACAGATACGCAGTATTTT

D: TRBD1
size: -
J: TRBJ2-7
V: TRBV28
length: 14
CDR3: CASSLTGLSYEQYF
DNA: TGTGCCAGCAGTTTGACAGGGTTGTCCTACGAGCAGTACTTC

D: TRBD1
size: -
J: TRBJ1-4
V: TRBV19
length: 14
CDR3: CASLETGSNEKLFF
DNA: TGTGCCTCCCTGGAGACAGGGTCTAATGAAAAACTGTTTTTT

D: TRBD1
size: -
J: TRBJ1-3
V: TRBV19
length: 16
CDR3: CASSRGTGGTGNTIYF
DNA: TGTGCCAGTAGTAGGGGGACAGGGGGGACTGGAAACACCATATATTTT

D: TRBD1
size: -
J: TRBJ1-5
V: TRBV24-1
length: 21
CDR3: CATSDLRDRGLLGYSNQPQHF
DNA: TGTGCCACCAGTGATTTGAGGGACAGGGGGCTATTGGGCTATAGCAATCAGCCCCAGCATTTT

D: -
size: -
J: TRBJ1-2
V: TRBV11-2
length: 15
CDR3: CASSPLGVRSYGYTF
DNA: TGTGCCAGCAGCCCTCTAGGGGTTCGAAGCTATGGCTACACCTTC

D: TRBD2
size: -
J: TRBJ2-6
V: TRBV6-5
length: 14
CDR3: CATGGGSGANVLTF
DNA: TGTGCCACCGGCGGGGGCTCTGGGGCCAACGTCCTGACTTTC

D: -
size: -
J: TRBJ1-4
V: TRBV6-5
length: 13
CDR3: CASSETPNEKLFF
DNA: TGTGCCAGCAGCGAGACACCCAATGAAAAACTGTTTTTT

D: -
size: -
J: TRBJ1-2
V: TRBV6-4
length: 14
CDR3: CASSEHDRSYGYTF
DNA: TGTGCCAGCAGTGAACACGACAGGAGCTATGGCTACACCTTC

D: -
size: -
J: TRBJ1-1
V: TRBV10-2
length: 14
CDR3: CASSPPWGGTEAFF
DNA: TGCGCCAGCAGCCCCCCTTGGGGAGGCACTGAAGCTTTCTTT

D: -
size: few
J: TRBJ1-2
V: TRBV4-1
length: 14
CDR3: CASSQQDGPYGYTF
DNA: TGCGCCAGCAGCCAACAAGATGGGCCCTATGGCTACACCTTC

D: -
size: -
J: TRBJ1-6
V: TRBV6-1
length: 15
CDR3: CASSEGREDNSPLHF
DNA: TGTGCCAGCAGTGAAGGCAGGGAGGATAATTCACCCCTCCACTTT

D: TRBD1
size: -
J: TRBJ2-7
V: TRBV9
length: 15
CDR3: CASSGTGGLTYEQYF
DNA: TGTGCCAGCAGCGGGACAGGGGGCCTCACCTACGAGCAGTACTTC

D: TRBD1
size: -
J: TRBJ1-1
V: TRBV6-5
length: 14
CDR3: CASSKTGGITEAFF
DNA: TGTGCCAGCAGCAAGACAGGGGGAATCACTGAAGCTTTCTTT

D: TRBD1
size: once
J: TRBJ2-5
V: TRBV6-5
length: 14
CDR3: CASRRTGGSETQYF
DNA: TGTGCCAGCAGGAGGACAGGGGGCTCGGAGACCCAGTACTTC

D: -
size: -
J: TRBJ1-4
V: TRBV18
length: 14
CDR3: CASSPTSYNEKLFF
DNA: TGTGCCAGCTCACCAACGAGCTATAATGAAAAACTGTTTTTT

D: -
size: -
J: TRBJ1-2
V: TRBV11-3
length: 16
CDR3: CASTLPGGAPTYGYTF
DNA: TGTGCCAGCACATTACCCGGGGGGGCGCCCACCTATGGCTACACCTTC

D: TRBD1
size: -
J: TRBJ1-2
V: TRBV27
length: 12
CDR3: CASSPTGYGYTF
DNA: TGTGCCAGCAGTCCGACAGGGTATGGCTACACCTTC

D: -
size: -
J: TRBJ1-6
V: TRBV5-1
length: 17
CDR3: CASSIGDTSSYNSPLHF
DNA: TGCGCCAGCAGCATAGGGGATACGAGCTCCTATAATTCACCCCTCCACTTT

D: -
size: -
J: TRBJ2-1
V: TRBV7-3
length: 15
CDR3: CASSLSRGEYNEQFF
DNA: TGTGCCAGCAGCTTAAGTCGTGGGGAGTACAATGAGCAGTTCTTC

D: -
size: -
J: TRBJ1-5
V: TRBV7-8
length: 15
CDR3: CASSLSGTANQPQHF
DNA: TGTGCCAGCAGCTTATCCGGGACTGCAAATCAGCCCCAGCATTTT

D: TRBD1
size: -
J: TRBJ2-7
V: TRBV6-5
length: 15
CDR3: CASSYSTGQGRKQYF
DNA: TGTGCCAGCAGTTACTCGACGGGACAGGGTCGTAAGCAGTACTTC

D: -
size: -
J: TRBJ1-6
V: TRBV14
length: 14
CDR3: CASSQEADNSPLHF
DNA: TGTGCCAGCAGCCAAGAGGCGGATAATTCACCCCTCCACTTT

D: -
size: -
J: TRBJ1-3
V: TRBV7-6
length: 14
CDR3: CASSLQGSGNTIYF
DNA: TGTGCCAGCAGCTTACAGGGATCTGGAAACACCATATATTTT

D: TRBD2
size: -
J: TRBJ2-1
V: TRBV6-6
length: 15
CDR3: CASTMLAGGQTEQFF
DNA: TGTGCCAGCACGATGCTAGCGGGGGGGCAGACTGAGCAGTTCTTC

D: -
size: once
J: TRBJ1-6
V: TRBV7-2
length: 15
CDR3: CASSLSAIHNSPLHF
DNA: TGTGCCAGCAGCTTATCAGCGATTCATAATTCACCCCTCCACTTT

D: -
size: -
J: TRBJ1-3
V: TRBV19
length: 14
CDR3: CASTREWSGNTIYF
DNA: TGTGCCAGTACCCGGGAATGGTCTGGAAACACCATATATTTT

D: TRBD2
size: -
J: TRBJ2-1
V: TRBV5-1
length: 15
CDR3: CASSPVTSEYNEQFF
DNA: TGCGCCAGCAGCCCCGTGACTAGCGAGTACAATGAGCAGTTCTTC

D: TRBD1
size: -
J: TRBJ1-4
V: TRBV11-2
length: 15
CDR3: CASSLGPGGGEKLFF
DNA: TGTGCCAGCAGCTTGGGGCCAGGGGGAGGTGAAAAACTGTTTTTT

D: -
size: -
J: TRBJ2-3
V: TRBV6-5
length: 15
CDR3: CASSYQGAGLDTQYF
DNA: TGTGCCAGCAGTTACCAAGGGGCAGGGTTGGATACGCAGTATTTT

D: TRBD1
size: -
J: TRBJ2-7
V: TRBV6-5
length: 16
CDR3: CASSYYMPTTGGEQYF
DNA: TGTGCCAGCAGTTACTATATGCCCACCACAGGGGGCGAGCAGTACTTC

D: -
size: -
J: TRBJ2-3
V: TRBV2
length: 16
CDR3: CASSELTGTSTDTQYF
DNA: TGTGCCAGCAGTGAGCTCACCGGGACTTCCACAGATACGCAGTATTTT

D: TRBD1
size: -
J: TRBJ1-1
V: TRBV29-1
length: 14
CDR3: CSAARDRRITEAFF
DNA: TGCAGTGCGGCGCGGGACAGGCGGATCACTGAAGCTTTCTTT

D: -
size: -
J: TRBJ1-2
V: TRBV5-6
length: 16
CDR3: CASSSRQEFFNYGYTF
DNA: TGTGCCAGCAGCTCTAGACAGGAGTTTTTCAACTATGGCTACACCTTC

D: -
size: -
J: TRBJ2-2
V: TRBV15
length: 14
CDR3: CATGDGQLWGELFF
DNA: TGTGCCACCGGGGACGGACAGCTGTGGGGGGAGCTGTTTTTT

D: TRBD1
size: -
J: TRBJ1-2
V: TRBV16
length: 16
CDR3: CASSQFQAGGSYGYTF
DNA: TGTGCCAGCAGCCAATTCCAGGCAGGGGGCAGCTATGGCTACACCTTC

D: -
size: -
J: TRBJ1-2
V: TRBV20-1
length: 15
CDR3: CSASGGLSSNYGYTF
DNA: TGCAGTGCTAGTGGCGGACTCTCCTCTAACTATGGCTACACCTTC

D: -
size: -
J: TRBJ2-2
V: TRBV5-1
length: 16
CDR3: CASSSSYSVDTGELFF
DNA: TGCGCCAGCAGCAGCTCTTATTCGGTTGACACCGGGGAGCTGTTTTTT

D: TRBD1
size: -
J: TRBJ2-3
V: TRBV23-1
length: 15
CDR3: CARSTDRGNTDTQYF
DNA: TGCGCCAGATCGACTGACAGGGGGAACACAGATACGCAGTATTTT

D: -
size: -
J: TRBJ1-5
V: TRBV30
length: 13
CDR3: CAWSEQDNQPQHF
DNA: TGTGCCTGGAGTGAACAGGACAATCAGCCCCAGCATTTT